Presented here are 8 T cell receptor beta chains from one specimen sequenced in a study of blood T cell repertoires in COVID-19. The protocol was immunoSEQ multiplex PCR, while the TCRdb copy is restricted to in-frame clones and leaves out a portion. The sample has roughly 290,000 clones; roughly 89% are singletons. The material sequenced was PBMCs or T cells enriched from blood (not recorded which). These receptors were collected from a woman younger than 30 with acute COVID-19.

The chain is built from TRBV28 and TRBJ1-6; TRBD1 matches 8 bases. The CDR3 has 16 residues. Germline lookup yields CDR1 MDHEN and CDR2 SYDVKM. The V gene end was trimmed by 6 bases and the J gene end by 7 bases; junction bases not matched to a gene: 11. The CDR3 region is CASSLDRVLYNSPLHF. The CDR3 coding sequence is TGTGCCAGCAGCCTGGACAGGGTTCTATACAATTCACCCCTCCACTTT.

This rearrangement joins TRBV5-1 to TRBJ2-3, with TRBD2 identical over 10 bases. This CDR3 has 15 amino acids. Germline V gene data show CDR1 as SGHRS and CDR2 as YFSETQ. After removal of 3 bases from V and 9 bases from J, the junction contained 10 bases not matched to a gene. CDR3 in DNA: TGCGCCAGCAGCTGGATATCTAGCGGGAGACGGACGCAGTATTTT. Amino acid sequence: CASSWISSGRRTQYF.

This clone has a single count. This chain joins TRBV5-8 and TRBJ2-1; a possible D gene is TRBD2 (6 bases). CDR3 length: 14 amino acids. CDR1 and CDR2 (germline): SGHTS, YDEGEE. V gave up 4 bases and J gave up 3 bases, with 11 bases separating them. CDR3 loop: CASSRRGNYNEQFF. The CDR3 DNA is TGTGCCAGCAGCAGGCGGGGAAACTACAATGAGCAGTTCTTC.

This chain joins TRBV11-2 and TRBJ2-1; possibly TRBD2 for D (5 bases). There are 13 residues in the CDR3. The germline V gene has CDR1 SGHAT and CDR2 FQNNGV. V was pared by 5 bases and J by 5 bases, with 10 bases between. The CDR3 spells CASSGRGDNEQFF. The CDR3 DNA is TGTGCCAGCAGCGGGAGAGGAGACAATGAGCAGTTCTTC.

The chain links TRBV3-1 (or the pseudogene TRBV3-2) to TRBJ2-1, with TRBD1 as a possible D gene (5 bases). Germline assignment: CDR1 LGHDT and CDR2 YNNKEL (reference sequence). CDR3 length: 14 amino acids. V lost 0 bases, J lost 7 bases, and 10 bases lay in between. CDR3 amino acids: CASSQDRGYNEQFF. The CDR3 DNA is TGTGCCAGCAGCCAAGATAGGGGTTATAATGAGCAGTTCTTC.

The chain combines TRBV6-5 with TRBJ1-5; the D gene is possibly TRBD1 (6 bases). This CDR3 has 14 amino acids. Germline V lookup: CDR1 MNHEY, CDR2 SVGAGI. The V and J ends lost 6 bases and 9 bases respectively, with 18 bases between them. In nucleotides, the CDR3 is TGTGCCAGCAGCTCTGGGACACGCGAGGGGCCCCAGCATTTT. Translated: CASSSGTREGPQHF.

This clone appeared once. Other DNA sequences within the sample encode an identical CDR3. CDR3 bases: TGTGCCACCAGTGATCTGCGGGTAAGGAATGAGCAGTTCTTC. It encodes CATSDLRVRNEQFF. The genes are TRBV24-1 and TRBJ2-1; TRBD2 might be the D (5 bases). The germline CDR1 and CDR2 sequences are KGHDR and SFDVKD. This CDR3 has 14 amino acids. The V gene lost 3 bases and the J gene lost 7 bases, with 12 bases spanning the gap.

This chain connects TRBV5-1 to TRBJ2-7, with 7 bases matching TRBD1. Trimming at V came to 6 bases and at J to 5 bases, leaving 17 bases not matched to a gene. CDR3 size: 16 residues. From germline, CDR1 is SGHRS and CDR2 YFSETQ. The CDR3 bases are TGCGCCAGCACCCGAACCCCCTCGACAGGGTACCACGAGCAGTACTTC. Its protein is CASTRTPSTGYHEQYF.